Following are 15 T cell receptor beta chains from one sample sequenced in a study of blood T cell repertoires in COVID-19. Here immunoSEQ multiplex PCR was the method, and the copy in TCRdb shows in-frame clones only, minus some. Among fewer than 40,000 clones listed, around 90% were seen once. The sample taken for sequencing was peripheral blood. These receptor sequences come from a human donor in a cohort sampled during active COVID-19.

The J gene is TRBJ1-6, the V gene TRBV10-2; possibly TRBD1 for D (6 bases). The V and J ends lost 8 bases and 8 bases respectively, with 16 bases between them. Per germline, CDR1 WSHSY and CDR2 SAAADI. CDR3 length: 14 residues. In DNA, the CDR3 is TGCGCCAGCTTACCGGGACCAGGGGATTCACCCCTCCACTTT. It yields the protein CASLPGPGDSPLHF.

The chain is built from TRBV6-2 or TRBV6-3 and TRBJ2-2; 8 positions match TRBD2. Germline CDR1 reads MNHEY; CDR2 reads SVGEGT. CDR3 length: 14 residues. The trim removed 5 bases at V and 4 bases at J, leaving 3 bases unmatched. CDR3 nucleotide sequence: TGTGCCAGCAGTATAAGCGGGGGCACCGGGGAGCTGTTTTTT. This gives the protein CASSISGGTGELFF.

The J gene is TRBJ2-3, the V gene TRBV24-1; D might be TRBD2 (7 bases). Germline values: CDR1 KGHDR, CDR2 SFDVKD. This CDR3 comprises 14 residues. Trimming removed 4 bases from V and 5 bases from J, with 12 bases in between. The CDR3 region has the DNA TGTGCCACCAGTGAGGGGGGGCGCGTAGATACGCAGTATTTT. Its protein is CATSEGGRVDTQYF.

The chain couples TRBV3-1 (or the pseudogene TRBV3-2) to TRBJ1-1; D is perhaps TRBD1 (6 bases). V was clipped by 4 bases and J by 0 bases, with 9 bases between them. Germline V gives CDR1 LGHDT, CDR2 YNNKEL (reference sequence). The length of the CDR3 is 14 residues. This CDR3 reads CASSPQGMNTEAFF. The CDR3 coding sequence is TGTGCCAGCAGCCCACAGGGTATGAACACTGAAGCTTTCTTT.

The genes are TRBV6-5 and TRBJ2-7; 11 bases agree with TRBD2. Germline CDR1 reads MNHEY; CDR2 reads SVGAGI. The V and J ends lost 0 bases and 6 bases, in that order; junction bases with no gene match: 1. The CDR3 covers 14 residues. CDR3 nucleotides: TGTGCCAGCAGTTACTCGGGACTAGCGGCCGAGCAGTACTTC. It yields the protein CASSYSGLAAEQYF.

The chain employs TRBV18 and TRBJ1-3; the D is unclear. Germline V gives CDR1 KGHSH, CDR2 LQKENI. V was shortened by 4 bases and J by 2 bases, with 12 bases between the two germline ends. The CDR3 totals 15 residues. CDR3 nucleotides: TGTGCCAGCTCACTCGGGTTTTTAGCTGGAAACACCATATATTTT. This translates into CASSLGFLAGNTIYF.

The chain recombines TRBV30 with TRBJ2-5, with TRBD2 identical over 12 bases. Germline V gives CDR1 GTSNPN, CDR2 SVGIG (reference sequence). The CDR3 has 17 residues. V gave up 2 bases and J gave up 5 bases; unmatched junction bases: 12. CDR3 coding DNA: TGTGCCTGGAGTCCGAAACTAGGGACTAGCGGGTCGGAGACCCAGTACTTC. It encodes CAWSPKLGTSGSETQYF. Full variable domain (rest looked up from reference TRBV30 and TRBJ2-5): SQTIHQWPATLVQPVGSPLSLECTVEGTSNPNLYWYRQAAGRGLQLLFYSVGIGQISSEVPQNLSASRPQDRQFILSSKKLLLSDSGFYLCAWSPKLGTSGSETQYFGPGTRLLVL.

The chain carries TRBV7-9 and TRBJ1-2; TRBD1 might be the D (6 bases). The V gene's germline CDR1 is SEHNR and CDR2 FQNEAQ (reference sequence). The CDR3 length is 16 residues. With 3 bases removed from V and 3 bases from J, the gap between germline ends came to 17 bases. The CDR3 here is CASSFQGRAKDYGYTF. The DNA for the CDR3 is TGTGCCAGCAGCTTCCAGGGGAGGGCAAAGGACTATGGCTACACCTTC.

The rearrangement joins TRBV10-3 to TRBJ2-7; 11 bases are a match to TRBD2. J lost 1 base, V lost 7 bases, and 6 bases had no gene match. This CDR3 comprises 15 residues. Germline loops: CDR1 ENHRY, CDR2 SYGVKD. In nucleotides, the CDR3 is TGTGCCATCAACCCGGGACTAGCGGCTTCCTACGAGCAGTACTTC. Encoded protein: CAINPGLAASYEQYF.

V usage is TRBV6-6 and J usage is TRBJ1-1, with D perhaps TRBD1 (5 bases). This CDR3 comprises 11 residues. V gave up 7 bases and J gave up 3 bases, with 6 bases separating them. CDR1 and CDR2 from the germline V gene are MNHNY and SVGAGI (reference sequence). In DNA, the CDR3 is TGTGCCAGCACACAGGACACTGAAGCTTTCTTT. Amino acid sequence: CASTQDTEAFF.

This clone was found once. The chain couples TRBV7-2 to TRBJ2-7; a weak D match, TRBD1 (6 bases). The CDR3 length is 14 residues. V lost 0 bases to trimming and J lost 2 bases, with 8 bases between them. The germline gives CDR1 SGHTA, CDR2 FQGNSA. This chain's CDR3 is CASSLATGTYEQYF. CDR3 nucleotides: TGTGCCAGCAGCTTAGCGACAGGTACCTACGAGCAGTACTTC.

In DNA, the CDR3 is TGTGCCAGCAGTGACCCCGGGACTAGGGTGGATGAGCAGTTCTTC. Its protein product is CASSDPGTRVDEQFF. The rearrangement joins TRBV6-1 to TRBJ2-1; 8 nucleotides line up with TRBD2. V gave up 3 bases and J gave up 8 bases; unmatched junction bases: 9. CDR1 MNHNS and CDR2 SASEGT come from the germline V gene. This CDR3 has 15 residues.

V usage is TRBV4-2 and J usage is TRBJ1-1, with 7 bases fitting TRBD1. CDR3 length: 15 residues. Germline V gene data show CDR1 as LGHNA and CDR2 as YNFKEQ. With 0 bases clipped from V and 2 bases from J, the junction kept 3 bases outside the gene matches. Here the CDR3 DNA reads TGTGCCAGCAGCCAAGAGGGACAGATAAACACTGAAGCTTTCTTT. Translating it yields CASSQEGQINTEAFF.

The rearrangement uses TRBV7-9 and TRBJ2-7, with 9 nucleotides matching TRBD1. J was trimmed by 5 bases and V by 4 bases; bases with no gene match: 9. The CDR3 is made up of 15 amino acids. CDR1 is SEHNR, CDR2 FQNEAQ, per germline (reference sequence). CDR3 nucleotide sequence: TGTGCCAGCAGCTCCCCGGGACAGGGTATCGACGAGCAGTACTTC. As protein: CASSSPGQGIDEQYF.

This clone was seen once. The chain links TRBV7-9 to TRBJ1-1; maybe TRBD1 (5 bases). Germline loops: CDR1 SEHNR, CDR2 FQNEAQ (reference sequence). The CDR3 extends over 14 amino acids. V was cut by 2 bases and J by 4 bases, with 11 bases left in between. The CDR3 loop is CASSLIGGATEAFF. CDR3 nucleotides: TGTGCCAGCAGCTTAATAGGCGGGGCCACTGAAGCTTTCTTT.